This TCR beta chain was sequenced for a study of patients and donors after allogeneic stem cell transplantation. The CDR3 length is 12 residues. Germline values: CDR1 LGHDT, CDR2 YNNKEL (reference sequence). The germline V and J ends were trimmed by 2 bases and 8 bases, with 7 bases remaining between them. Each CDR3 protein gets one entry after TCRdb re-called the RT-PCR reads with MiXCR. Of under 200,000 distinct CDR3 sequences listed, 30% are singletons. The receptor comes from a human donor who was either an allogeneic HSCT recipient or a stem cell or donor lymphocyte infusion donor (not recorded which). It is not recorded whose cells these are; they may come from a transplant donor. The chain uses TRBV3-1 and TRBJ2-1, with a possible D match to TRBD2 (6 bases). Sequencing was performed on blood, either unsorted or a sorted T cell fraction (not recorded which). CDR3 sequence reads: CASSQTGDEQFF. CDR3 nucleotide sequence: TGTGCCAGCAGCCAAACGGGAGATGAGCAGTTCTTC.